The sequence of this T cell receptor (beta chain) was determined in a study of cytomegalovirus exposure and HLA in healthy donors. Losses at the gene ends were 5 bases for V and 8 bases for J; bases not matched to a gene: 13. The CDR3 has 16 amino acids. Germline loops: CDR1 SGHAT, CDR2 FQNNGV. Use of 60 Vbeta and 13 Jbeta primers characterized the PCR. Produced via immunoSEQ multiplex PCR; TCRdb's table is partial and in-frame only. Here the sample spans some 140,000 clones, 80% being singletons. Sequencing was carried out using PBMCs. V usage is TRBV11-2 and J usage is TRBJ1-3, with 9 positions matching TRBD1. The TCR was taken from a man aged 25-45 years in good health and CMV-seronegative. CDR3 sequence: CASSLRVPGQGDTIYF. DNA for the CDR3: TGTGCCAGCAGCCTCCGAGTCCCGGGACAGGGTGACACCATATATTTT.